This T cell receptor beta chain emerged from a study of shared clonotypes between healthy human individuals. Study details: Samples came from a couple of female and a few male donors aged 18 to 49.

Donors were healthy HIV-negative adults without recently reported acute infections or vaccinations. Sorted-subset replicate PCR reactions contained 200 to 250 ng DNA, corresponding to some 29,000 T cell genomes. Original analysis: Junction-only sequences without quality scores came from ImmunoSEQ, so filtering differed. The method was immunoSEQ multiplex PCR; TCRdb's version includes in-frame clones alone and lacks a portion of them. D and trimming were read from the DNA, whereas the V and J calls and clone size are those reported in that table. The profile shows hundreds of thousands of clones, about three quarters of them singletons. This clone has only one observation. Per germline, CDR1 MNHEY and CDR2 SVGAGI. The CDR3 has 14 amino acids. V was pared by 6 bases and J by 5 bases, with 9 bases of the junction left unmatched.

Material: memory CD4+ T cells sorted from blood. Subset specified: CD45RA-negative fraction. The source of this sequence is a woman in her 30s in good health. The rearrangement links TRBV6-5 to TRBJ2-7; 8 bases agree with TRBD2. The CDR3 sequence: CASRPGGGQDEQYF. The CDR3 DNA sequence: TGTGCCAGCAGACCCGGCGGGGGGCAGGACGAGCAGTACTTC.